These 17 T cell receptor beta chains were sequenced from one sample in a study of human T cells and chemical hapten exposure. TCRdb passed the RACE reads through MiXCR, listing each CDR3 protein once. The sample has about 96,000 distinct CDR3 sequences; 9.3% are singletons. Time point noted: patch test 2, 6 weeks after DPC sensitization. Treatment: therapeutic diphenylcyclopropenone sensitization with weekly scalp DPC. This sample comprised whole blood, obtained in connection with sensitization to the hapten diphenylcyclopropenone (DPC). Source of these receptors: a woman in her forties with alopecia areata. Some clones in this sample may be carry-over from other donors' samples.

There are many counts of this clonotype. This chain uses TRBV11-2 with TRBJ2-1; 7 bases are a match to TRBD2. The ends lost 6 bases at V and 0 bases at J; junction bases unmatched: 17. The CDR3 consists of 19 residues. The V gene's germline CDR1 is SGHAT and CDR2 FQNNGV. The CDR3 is CASRRLGRAGTISYNEQFF. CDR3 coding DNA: TGTGCCAGCAGACGACTAGGCAGAGCGGGAACTATCTCCTACAATGAGCAGTTCTTC. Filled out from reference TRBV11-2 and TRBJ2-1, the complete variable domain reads EAGVAQSPRYKIIEKRQSVAFWCNPISGHATLYWYQQILGQGPKLLIQFQNNGVVDDSQLPKDRFSAERLKGVDSTLKIQPAKLEDSAVYLCASRRLGRAGTISYNEQFFGPGTRLTVL.

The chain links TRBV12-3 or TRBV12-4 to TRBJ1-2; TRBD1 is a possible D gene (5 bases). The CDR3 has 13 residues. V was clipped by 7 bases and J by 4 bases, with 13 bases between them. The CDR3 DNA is TGTGCCAGCACCTGGGGGGTAGCCTATGGCTACACCTTC. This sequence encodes CASTWGVAYGYTF.

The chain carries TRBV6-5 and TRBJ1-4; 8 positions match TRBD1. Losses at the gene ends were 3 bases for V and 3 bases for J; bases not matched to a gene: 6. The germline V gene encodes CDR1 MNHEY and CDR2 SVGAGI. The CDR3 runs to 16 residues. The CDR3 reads CASSYSTGDPNEKLFF. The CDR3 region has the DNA TGTGCCAGCAGTTATTCGACAGGGGATCCTAATGAAAAACTGTTTTTT.

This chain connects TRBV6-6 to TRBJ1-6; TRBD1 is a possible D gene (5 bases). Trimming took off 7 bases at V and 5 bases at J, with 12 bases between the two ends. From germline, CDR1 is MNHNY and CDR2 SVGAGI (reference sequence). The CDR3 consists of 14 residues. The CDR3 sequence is CASTRAGHNSPLHF. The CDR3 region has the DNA TGTGCCAGCACCAGGGCAGGCCATAATTCACCCCTCCACTTT.

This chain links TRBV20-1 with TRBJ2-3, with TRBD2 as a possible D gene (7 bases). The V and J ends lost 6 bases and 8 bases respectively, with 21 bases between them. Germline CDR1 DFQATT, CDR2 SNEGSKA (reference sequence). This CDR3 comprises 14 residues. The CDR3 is CSASAGAHLGTQYF. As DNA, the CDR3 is TGCAGTGCCTCGGCGGGGGCACACCTTGGTACGCAGTATTTT.

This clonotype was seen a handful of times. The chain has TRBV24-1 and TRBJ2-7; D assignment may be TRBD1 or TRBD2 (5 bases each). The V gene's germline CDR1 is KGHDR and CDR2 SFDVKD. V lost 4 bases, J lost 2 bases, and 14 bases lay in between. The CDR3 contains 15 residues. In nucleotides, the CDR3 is TGTGCCACCAGTGACCCGAAACGGGGCCCCTACGAGCAGTACTTC. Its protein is CATSDPKRGPYEQYF.

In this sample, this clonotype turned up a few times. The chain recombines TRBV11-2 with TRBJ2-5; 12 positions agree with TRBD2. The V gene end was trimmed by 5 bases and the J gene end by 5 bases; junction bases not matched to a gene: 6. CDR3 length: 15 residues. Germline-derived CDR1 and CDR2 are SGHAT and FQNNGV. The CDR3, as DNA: TGTGCCAGCAGCCCAGGACTAGCGGGATTCGAGACCCAGTACTTC. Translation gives CASSPGLAGFETQYF. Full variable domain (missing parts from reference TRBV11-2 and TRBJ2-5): EAGVAQSPRYKIIEKRQSVAFWCNPISGHATLYWYQQILGQGPKLLIQFQNNGVVDDSQLPKDRFSAERLKGVDSTLKIQPAKLEDSAVYLCASSPGLAGFETQYFGPGTRLLVL.

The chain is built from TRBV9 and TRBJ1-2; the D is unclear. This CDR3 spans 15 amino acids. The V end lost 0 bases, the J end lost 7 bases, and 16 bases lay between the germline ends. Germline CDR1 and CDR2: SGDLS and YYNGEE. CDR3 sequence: CASSVVGNPDFGYTF. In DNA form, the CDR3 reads TGTGCCAGCAGCGTAGTGGGCAATCCGGACTTTGGCTACACCTTC. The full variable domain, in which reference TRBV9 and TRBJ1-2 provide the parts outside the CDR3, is DSGVTQTPKHLITATGQRVTLRCSPRSGDLSVYWYQQSLDQGLQFLIQYYNGEERAKGNILERFSAQQFPDLHSELNLSSLELGDSALYFCASSVVGNPDFGYTFGSGTRLTVV.

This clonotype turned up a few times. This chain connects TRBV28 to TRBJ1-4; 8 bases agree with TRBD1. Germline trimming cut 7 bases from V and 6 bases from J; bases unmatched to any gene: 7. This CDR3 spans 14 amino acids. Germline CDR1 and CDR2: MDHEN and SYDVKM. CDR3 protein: CASIPRGRDEKLFF. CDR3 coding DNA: TGTGCCAGCATTCCCAGGGGGCGGGATGAAAAACTGTTTTTT. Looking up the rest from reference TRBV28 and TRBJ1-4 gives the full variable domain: DVKVTQSSRYLVKRTGEKVFLECVQDMDHENMFWYRQDPGLGLRLIYFSYDVKMKEKGDIPEGYSVSREKKERFSLILESASTNQTSMYLCASIPRGRDEKLFFGSGTQLSVL.

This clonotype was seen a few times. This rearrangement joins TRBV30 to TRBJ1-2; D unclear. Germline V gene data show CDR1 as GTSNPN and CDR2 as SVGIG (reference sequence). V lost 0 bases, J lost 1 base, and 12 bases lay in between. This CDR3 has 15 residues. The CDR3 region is CAWSVGRKSNYGYTF. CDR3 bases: TGTGCCTGGAGTGTTGGAAGGAAAAGTAACTATGGCTACACCTTC.

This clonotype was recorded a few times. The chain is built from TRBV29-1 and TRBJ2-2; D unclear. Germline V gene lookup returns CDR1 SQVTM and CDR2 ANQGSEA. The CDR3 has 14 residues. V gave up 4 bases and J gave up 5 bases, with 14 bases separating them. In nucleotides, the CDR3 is TGCAGCGTTGTGGTCGGATCACAGACCGGGGAGCTGTTTTTT. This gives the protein CSVVVGSQTGELFF.

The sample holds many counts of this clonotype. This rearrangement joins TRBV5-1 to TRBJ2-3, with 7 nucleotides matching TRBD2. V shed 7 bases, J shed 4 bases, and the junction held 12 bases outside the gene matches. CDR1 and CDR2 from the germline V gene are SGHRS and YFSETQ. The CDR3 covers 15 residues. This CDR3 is CASSQEAGVPDTQYF. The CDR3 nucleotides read TGCGCCAGCTCCCAGGAGGCGGGAGTCCCAGATACGCAGTATTTT.

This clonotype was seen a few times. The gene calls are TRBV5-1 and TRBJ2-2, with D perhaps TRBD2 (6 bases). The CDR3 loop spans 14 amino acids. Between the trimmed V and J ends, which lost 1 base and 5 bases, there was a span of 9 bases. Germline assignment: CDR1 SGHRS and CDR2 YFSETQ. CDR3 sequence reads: CASSLSEGTGELFF. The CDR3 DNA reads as TGCGCCAGCAGCTTGTCGGAGGGGACCGGGGAGCTGTTTTTT.

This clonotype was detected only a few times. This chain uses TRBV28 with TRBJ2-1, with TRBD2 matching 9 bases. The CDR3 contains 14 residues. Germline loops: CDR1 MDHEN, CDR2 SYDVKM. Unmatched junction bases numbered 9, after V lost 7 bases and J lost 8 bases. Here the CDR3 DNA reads TGTGCCAGCAAATCTAGCGGGATGGGCTATGAGCAGTTCTTC. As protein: CASKSSGMGYEQFF. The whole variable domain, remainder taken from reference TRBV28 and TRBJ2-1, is DVKVTQSSRYLVKRTGEKVFLECVQDMDHENMFWYRQDPGLGLRLIYFSYDVKMKEKGDIPEGYSVSREKKERFSLILESASTNQTSMYLCASKSSGMGYEQFFGPGTRLTVL.

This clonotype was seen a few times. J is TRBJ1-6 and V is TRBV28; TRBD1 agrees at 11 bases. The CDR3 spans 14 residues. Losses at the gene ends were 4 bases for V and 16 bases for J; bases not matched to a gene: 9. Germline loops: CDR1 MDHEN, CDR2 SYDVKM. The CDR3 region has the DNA TGTGCCAGCAGTTCCTCCGGGACAGGGGGGAGGCTCCACTTT. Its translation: CASSSSGTGGRLHF.

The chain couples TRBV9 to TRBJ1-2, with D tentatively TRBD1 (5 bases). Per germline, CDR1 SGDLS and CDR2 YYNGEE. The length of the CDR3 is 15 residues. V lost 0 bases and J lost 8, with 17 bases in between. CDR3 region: CASSVGTMASEGYTF. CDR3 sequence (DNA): TGTGCCAGCAGCGTAGGGACAATGGCTTCGGAAGGCTACACCTTC.

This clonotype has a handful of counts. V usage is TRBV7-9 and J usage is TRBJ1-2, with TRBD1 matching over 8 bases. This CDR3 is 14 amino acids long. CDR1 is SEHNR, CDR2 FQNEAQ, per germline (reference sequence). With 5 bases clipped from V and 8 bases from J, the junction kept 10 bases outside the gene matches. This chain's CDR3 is CASSQTGTGSGYTF. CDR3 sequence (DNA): TGTGCCAGCAGCCAGACCGGGACAGGAAGCGGCTACACCTTC.